A single sample is the source of the 23 T cell receptor beta chains below, sequenced in a study of graft-versus-host responses after intestinal transplantation. Here immunoSEQ multiplex PCR was the method, and the copy in TCRdb shows in-frame clones only, minus some. The sample has approximately 3,500 clones, roughly 70% seen once; the top ten hold approximately 7.2%. As for time point: postoperative day 105 after intestinal transplantation (dayNNNN = postoperative day). From the graft tissue, intraepithelial and lamina propria lymphocytes were released through processing. The source was ileum tissue, collected 105 days after intestinal transplantation. These receptor sequences come from a human patient who received an intestinal transplant, so some T cells may come from the graft donor.

The chain uses TRBV9 and TRBJ2-3; D is unclear. The ends were cut back, 0 bases at V and 2 bases at J, with 10 bases in the middle. Germline V gene data show CDR1 as SGDLS and CDR2 as YYNGEE. The CDR3 extends over 15 amino acids. CDR3 protein: CASSVEGFNTDTQYF. CDR3 sequence (DNA): TGTGCCAGCAGCGTAGAAGGGTTTAACACAGATACGCAGTATTTT. The full variable domain, in which reference TRBV9 and TRBJ2-3 provide the parts outside the CDR3, is DSGVTQTPKHLITATGQRVTLRCSPRSGDLSVYWYQQSLDQGLQFLIQYYNGEERAKGNILERFSAQQFPDLHSELNLSSLELGDSALYFCASSVEGFNTDTQYFGPGTRLTVL.

This clone showed up just a few times. V is TRBV7-9 and J is TRBJ2-2; D possibly corresponds to TRBD1 (5 bases). Germline V CDR1 and CDR2: SEHNR, FQNEAQ (reference sequence). This CDR3 is 13 amino acids long. The V gene lost 1 base and the J gene lost 6 bases, with 6 bases spanning the gap. This CDR3 reads CASSLVGAGELFF. In DNA form, the CDR3 reads TGTGCCAGCAGCTTAGTAGGGGCCGGGGAGCTGTTTTTT.

This chain links TRBV5-4 with TRBJ2-3, with D possibly being TRBD2 (6 bases). Trimming stripped 3 bases from V and 2 bases from J, with 10 bases between. Per the germline V gene, CDR1 is SGHNT and CDR2 is YYREEE (reference sequence). The CDR3 runs to 14 residues. The CDR3 protein is CASSSGLLTDTQYF. In DNA form, the CDR3 reads TGTGCCAGCAGCTCGGGACTCCTCACAGATACGCAGTATTTT.

This clone has more than one count but fewer than ten. The V and J genes are TRBV27 and TRBJ2-3; 7 positions agree with TRBD1. The CDR3 is 17 residues long. Trimming cost V 4 bases and J 0 bases; bases outside gene matches: 10. Germline-derived CDR1 and CDR2 are MNHEY and SMNVEV (reference sequence). This CDR3 reads CASSSTPGQTSTDTQYF. The CDR3 nucleotides are TGTGCCAGCAGTTCCACTCCGGGACAGACTAGCACAGATACGCAGTATTTT.

The chain employs TRBV15 and TRBJ1-2; the match to TRBD1 covers 12 bases. The junction had 3 bases not matched to a gene; V was cut back by 4 bases and J by 3 bases. CDR3 length: 15 residues. Germline CDR1 reads LNHNV; CDR2 reads YYDKDF (reference sequence). In DNA form, the CDR3 reads TGTGCCACCAGCACAAGGGACAGGGGGCACTATGGCTACACCTTC. The encoded protein is CATSTRDRGHYGYTF.

The chain joins TRBV6-5 to TRBJ1-5, with unresolved D. Germline values: CDR1 MNHEY, CDR2 SVGAGI. This CDR3 has 12 residues. Trimming removed 4 bases at V and 2 bases at J, with 3 bases between. The CDR3 here is CASSSGNQPQHF. The CDR3 bases are TGTGCCAGCAGTTCCGGCAATCAGCCCCAGCATTTT.

The V and J genes are TRBV6-1 and TRBJ1-1, with D possibly TRBD1 on 5 matching bases. Germline V gene sequence: CDR1 MNHNS, CDR2 SASEGT. This CDR3 comprises 13 residues. Trimming left V 4 bases short and J 1 base short, with 7 bases between. CDR3 region: CASSVQGNTEAFF. In nucleotides, the CDR3 is TGTGCCAGCAGTGTGCAGGGGAACACTGAAGCTTTCTTT.

CDR3 sequence (DNA): TGCGCCAGCAGCCGAAGGGGGCTCTCCACAGATACGCAGTATTTT. This codes for CASSRRGLSTDTQYF. The chain joins TRBV4-1 to TRBJ2-3; 7 bases fit TRBD1. The CDR3 sequence is 15 residues long. Germline V gene sequence: CDR1 MGHRA, CDR2 YSYEKL. Trimming cost V 4 bases and J 2 bases; bases outside gene matches: 6.

This clone was seen once. This chain links TRBV19 with TRBJ1-2; 10 nucleotides match TRBD1. Germline assignment: CDR1 LNHDA and CDR2 SQIVND (reference sequence). The CDR3 has 14 residues. V lost 3 bases and J lost 6; bases outside the gene matches: 4. The CDR3 sequence: CASSMGQGLDGYTF. The CDR3 region has the DNA TGTGCCAGTAGTATGGGACAGGGGCTCGATGGCTACACCTTC.

This clone was picked up one time. This chain uses TRBV28 with TRBJ2-4; the D gene is possibly TRBD1 (6 bases). This CDR3 has 16 amino acids. Germline assignment: CDR1 MDHEN and CDR2 SYDVKM. V shed 3 bases and J shed 4 bases, with 16 bases lying between them. CDR3 protein: CASSFRGSGVKNIQYF. In nucleotides, the CDR3 is TGTGCCAGCAGTTTCAGGGGAAGTGGGGTAAAAAACATTCAGTACTTC.

This clone was seen once. V gene TRBV10-1 combines with J gene TRBJ2-1; 11 positions match TRBD2. The CDR3 loop spans 16 amino acids. Germline assignment: CDR1 WNHNN and CDR2 SYGVQD (reference sequence). Trimming removed 2 bases from V and 1 base from J; junction bases left unmatched: 1. The CDR3 nucleotides read TGCGCCAGCAGTGAGACTAGCGGGAGATCCTACAATGAGCAGTTCTTC. Its translation: CASSETSGRSYNEQFF.

This clone was seen more than once but under ten times. This chain connects TRBV15 to TRBJ2-3, with 9 nucleotides matching TRBD2. V shed 1 base, J shed 2 bases, and the junction held 10 bases outside the gene matches. Germline CDR1 and CDR2: LNHNV and YYDKDF (reference sequence). This CDR3 is 18 amino acids long. The CDR3: CATSRVGSGGPSTDTQYF. The CDR3 nucleotides read TGTGCCACCAGCAGAGTCGGAAGCGGGGGGCCCTCCACAGATACGCAGTATTTT. The whole variable domain, remainder taken from reference TRBV15 and TRBJ2-3, is DAMVIQNPRYQVTQFGKPVTLSCSQTLNHNVMYWYQQKSSQAPKLLFHYYDKDFNNEADTPDNFQSRRPNTSFCFLDIRSPGLGDTAMYLCATSRVGSGGPSTDTQYFGPGTRLTVL.

This clone has more than one count but fewer than ten. The rearrangement links TRBV6-1 to TRBJ2-6, with D hard to call. Trimming took off 1 base at V and 0 bases at J, with 4 bases between the two ends. Per the germline V gene, CDR1 is MNHNS and CDR2 is SASEGT. CDR3 size: 15 residues. DNA of the CDR3: TGTGCCAGCAGTGAAGGAAACTCTGGGGCCAACGTCCTGACTTTC. It specifies CASSEGNSGANVLTF.

This clone was counted between two and nine times. The gene calls are TRBV7-2 and TRBJ2-1; D gene unclear. This CDR3 is built from 14 residues. The V gene lost 2 bases and the J gene lost 1 base, with 6 bases spanning the gap. Germline V gene lookup returns CDR1 SGHTA and CDR2 FQGNSA. The CDR3, as DNA: TGTGCCAGCAGCTTACTACTGTCCTACAATGAGCAGTTCTTC. This encodes CASSLLLSYNEQFF. Variable domain in full (rest from reference TRBV7-2 and TRBJ2-1): GAGVSQSPSNKVTEKGKDVELRCDPISGHTALYWYRQSLGQGLEFLIYFQGNSAPDKSGLPSDRFSAERTGGSVSTLTIQRTQQEDSAVYLCASSLLLSYNEQFFGPGTRLTVL.

To note about this clone: A junction end diverges from the germline sequence, so it may reflect a read error. The CDR3, as DNA: TGTGCCTGGAGTGCCCGGGGCCCTGAAGCTTCCTTT. Its translation: CAWSARGPEASF. The chain recombines TRBV30 with TRBJ1-1; a weak D match, TRBD1 (5 bases). The CDR3 is 12 residues long. CDR1 is GTSNPN and CDR2 is SVGIG in the germline V gene (reference sequence).

V and J are TRBV27 and TRBJ1-1, with D uncertain. Germline CDR1 reads MNHEY; CDR2 reads SMNVEV (reference sequence). The V and J ends lost 2 bases and 2 bases respectively, with 9 bases between them. The CDR3 is 14 residues long. The CDR3: CASSLRRGNTEAFF. For the CDR3, the DNA is TGTGCCAGCAGTTTAAGGCGCGGAAACACTGAAGCTTTCTTT.

The chain carries TRBV6-6 and TRBJ2-2; 9 bases are shared with TRBD2. Germline CDR1 MNHNY, CDR2 SVGAGI (reference sequence). The CDR3 has 14 residues. After removal of 6 bases from V and 4 bases from J, the junction contained 3 bases not matched to a gene. The CDR3 sequence is CASREREATGELFF. CDR3 bases: TGTGCCAGCAGGGAGCGGGAGGCCACCGGGGAGCTGTTTTTT.

The chain couples TRBV19 to TRBJ1-5, with D possibly being TRBD1 (5 bases). Germline V gene data show CDR1 as LNHDA and CDR2 as SQIVND (reference sequence). The V end lost 7 bases, the J end lost 11 bases, and 21 bases lay between the germline ends. CDR3 length: 14 residues. CDR3: CASTPQDKVSAQHF. The CDR3 DNA is TGTGCCAGTACCCCACAGGATAAGGTTTCAGCCCAGCATTTT.

The rearrangement links TRBV29-1 to TRBJ1-2, with no clear D. Germline CDR1 reads SQVTM; CDR2 reads ANQGSEA. This CDR3 spans 11 amino acids. Deletions cut 0 bases from V and 9 bases from J, with 8 bases between. CDR3: CSVEDVGSYTF. The CDR3 DNA is TGCAGCGTTGAAGACGTGGGAAGCTACACCTTC.

The chain combines TRBV11-2 with TRBJ1-2; 8 nucleotides agree with TRBD1. Germline-derived CDR1 and CDR2 are SGHAT and FQNNGV. The V and J ends lost 5 bases and 5 bases, in that order; junction bases with no gene match: 10. CDR3 length: 15 residues. The chain's CDR3 is CASSEIPRTGYGYTF. The CDR3 nucleotides are TGTGCCAGCAGCGAAATCCCCAGGACAGGGTATGGCTACACCTTC.

The chain has TRBV7-3 and TRBJ2-6; 8 nucleotides align to TRBD1. This CDR3 contains 18 residues. From germline, CDR1 is SGHTA and CDR2 FQGTGA. J gave up 1 base and V 1 base, and 6 bases lay outside the gene matches. CDR3 coding DNA: TGTGCCAGCAGCTTAAAGGGGCAGGGGGCATCTGGGGCCAACGTCCTGACTTTC. This codes for CASSLKGQGASGANVLTF.

The chain is built from TRBV6-1 and TRBJ1-5; D is unclear. This CDR3 is 16 amino acids long. Trimming left V 2 bases short and J 3 bases short, with 14 bases between. Per the germline V gene, CDR1 is MNHNS and CDR2 is SASEGT. The CDR3 sequence is CASSETRTWDNQPQHF. In DNA form, the CDR3 reads TGTGCCAGCAGTGAAACTAGGACGTGGGACAATCAGCCCCAGCATTTT.

The chain combines TRBV6-1 with TRBJ1-1; no definite D call. The V gene's germline CDR1 is MNHNS and CDR2 SASEGT. V lost 2 bases, J lost 11 bases, and 18 bases lay in between. This CDR3 contains 14 residues. This CDR3 reads CASSETSVVRRAFF. CDR3 nucleotides: TGTGCCAGCAGTGAAACGTCGGTAGTGCGGAGGGCTTTCTTT.